Sequencing of this T cell receptor beta chain was carried out in a study of cytomegalovirus exposure and HLA in healthy donors. Study-level information: Drawn from HLA-typed donors, about 85 million unique TCRs were held in an early data release. Overall study findings and caveats: Fewer N-insertions (relative to the approximately 670-donor mean) were reportedly seen in an Asian-associated ancestry cluster in a later analysis. TCR beta V segments were, for the most part, productive about 87% or about 30% of the time in an earlier analysis.

Germline CDR1 reads MNHEY; CDR2 reads SMNVEV (reference sequence). V gave up 2 bases and J gave up 4 bases; unmatched junction bases: 2. CDR3 size: 14 residues. To note about this clone: Its target is not known.

Both 60 Vbeta primers and 13 Jbeta primers went into the PCR. Per the original methods: Roughly 80 million unique TCR beta chains, roughly 12 million shared, were counted in a later analysis. Method: immunoSEQ multiplex PCR; TCRdb's copy keeps in-frame clones and lacks some. That table furnishes V, J and clone size, whereas the DNA furnished D and trimming. The sample holds about 110,000 clones, around three quarters seen once. The chain joins TRBV27 to TRBJ2-1, with 7 bases identical to TRBD2. This TCR was recovered from a woman between 18 and 29 years old in good health and CMV-seropositive. The sample comprised PBMCs. The CDR3, as DNA: TGTGCCAGCAGTTTAGGGGGGGTTTACAATGAGCAGTTCTTC. Translation: CASSLGGVYNEQFF.